The next 15 T cell receptor beta chains were all read from a single sample in a study of blood T cell repertoires in COVID-19. TCRdb keeps only in-frame clones here, not all; method: immunoSEQ multiplex PCR. The sample consists of roughly 250,000 clones, around 88% of them appearing once. The sequencing input was PBMCs or T cells enriched from blood (not recorded which). These receptors were collected from a middle-aged man who had recovered from COVID-19.

CDR3 nucleotides: TGTGCCAGCAGCGCCGAGACAGCGAACACCGGGGAGCTGTTTTTT. It is translated as CASSAETANTGELFF. This sequence joins TRBV9 and TRBJ2-2; a possible D gene is TRBD1 (5 bases). The CDR3 has 15 residues. Between the trimmed V and J ends, which lost 3 bases and 0 bases, there was a span of 9 bases. In germline, CDR1 is SGDLS, CDR2 YYNGEE.

The chain links TRBV27 to TRBJ2-1; 7 nucleotides agree with TRBD2. From germline, CDR1 is MNHEY and CDR2 SMNVEV (reference sequence). Germline trimming cut 5 bases from V and 2 bases from J; bases unmatched to any gene: 12. The CDR3 consists of 17 residues. The CDR3 sequence: CASSPLGYGGTYNEQFF. DNA of the CDR3: TGTGCCAGCAGTCCCCTCGGCTACGGGGGGACCTACAATGAGCAGTTCTTC.

The chain recombines TRBV27 with TRBJ2-7, with 8 nucleotides matching TRBD1. V lost 3 bases and J lost 3; bases outside the gene matches: 4. Germline CDR1 and CDR2: MNHEY and SMNVEV (reference sequence). CDR3 length equals 14 residues. CDR3 amino acids: CASSFGQGDYEQYF. CDR3 in DNA: TGTGCCAGCAGTTTCGGACAGGGTGACTACGAGCAGTACTTC.

The chain recombines TRBV28 with TRBJ2-1; 14 nucleotides match TRBD2. This CDR3 comprises 18 residues. CDR1 is MDHEN, CDR2 SYDVKM, per germline. V lost 5 bases and J lost 8; bases outside the gene matches: 14. CDR3 DNA sequence: TGTGCCAGCAGTCCACCGGGACTAGCGGGAGTCAGCAACGATGAGCAGTTCTTC. This sequence encodes CASSPPGLAGVSNDEQFF. Full variable domain (missing parts from reference TRBV28 and TRBJ2-1): DVKVTQSSRYLVKRTGEKVFLECVQDMDHENMFWYRQDPGLGLRLIYFSYDVKMKEKGDIPEGYSVSREKKERFSLILESASTNQTSMYLCASSPPGLAGVSNDEQFFGPGTRLTVL.

The V call is TRBV3-1 (or the pseudogene TRBV3-2), the J call TRBJ1-5; D is undetermined. Germline CDR1 is LGHDT and CDR2 is YNNKEL (reference sequence). This CDR3 has 16 residues. Trimming shortened V by 0 bases and J by 1 base, and 10 bases separated the two germline ends. CDR3 sequence reads: CASSQEWRGSNQPQHF. CDR3 nucleotides: TGTGCCAGCAGCCAAGAGTGGCGGGGAAGCAATCAGCCCCAGCATTTT.

V gene TRBV7-8 combines with J gene TRBJ1-5; 8 bases agree with TRBD1. V lost 1 base and J lost 4; bases outside the gene matches: 6. Germline V CDR1 and CDR2: SGHVS, FQNEAQ. The CDR3 is 16 residues long. CDR3 residues: CASSLEGTGGNQPQHF. As DNA, the CDR3 is TGTGCCAGCAGCTTAGAAGGGACAGGTGGGAATCAGCCCCAGCATTTT.

The genes are TRBV7-3 and TRBJ2-3; TRBD2 agrees at 12 bases. CDR3 size: 15 residues. In germline, CDR1 is SGHTA, CDR2 FQGTGA. The V segment lost 4 bases and the J segment 7 bases; nucleotides outside the gene matches: 6. CDR3 in amino acids: CASSSETSGSYTQYF. The CDR3 DNA is TGTGCCAGCAGCTCAGAGACTAGCGGGAGTTATACGCAGTATTTT. Full variable domain (remainder filled in from reference TRBV7-3 and TRBJ2-3): GAGVSQTPSNKVTEKGKYVELRCDPISGHTALYWYRQSLGQGPEFLIYFQGTGAADDSGLPNDRFFAVRPEGSVSTLKIQRTERGDSAVYLCASSSETSGSYTQYFGPGTRLTVL.

This sequence joins TRBV5-1 and TRBJ2-7; maybe TRBD2 (5 bases). This CDR3 is built from 15 residues. V dropped 0 bases and J dropped 4 bases, with 14 bases sitting between them. Germline values: CDR1 SGHRS, CDR2 YFSETQ. The CDR3 bases are TGCGCCAGCAGCTTGGAAGTCGAGGGCCGGTACGAGCAGTACTTC. Its translation is CASSLEVEGRYEQYF.

The chain uses TRBV25-1 and TRBJ2-3; a weak D match, TRBD1 (5 bases). Germline assignment: CDR1 MGHDK and CDR2 SYGVNS. V was clipped by 8 bases and J by 1 base, with 10 bases between them. CDR3 length equals 13 residues. The CDR3 region is CASAGYGTDTQYF. CDR3 in DNA: TGTGCCAGCGCAGGGTACGGCACAGATACGCAGTATTTT.

This clone was seen only once. The genes are TRBV27 and TRBJ2-7, with a tentative D call TRBD1 (6 bases). The CDR3 extends over 16 amino acids. The ends were cut back, 6 bases at V and 3 bases at J, with 21 bases in the middle. Germline V lookup: CDR1 MNHEY, CDR2 SMNVEV (reference sequence). The DNA for the CDR3 is TGTGCCAGCAGGCAGGGGAGCGGTAGGCTTAGCTACGAGCAGTACTTC. This sequence encodes CASRQGSGRLSYEQYF.

This chain uses TRBV4-1 with TRBJ1-6; tentative D call: TRBD1 (6 bases). V was pared by 4 bases and J by 9 bases, with 19 bases between. This CDR3 region has 16 residues. CDR1 is MGHRA, CDR2 YSYEKL, per germline. In DNA form, the CDR3 reads TGCGCCAGCAGCCCCACTCACACAGGGTTAGGTTCACCCCTCCACTTT. Its translation: CASSPTHTGLGSPLHF.

This clone appeared a single time. The genes are TRBV5-1 and TRBJ1-2, with 12 bases that match TRBD1. V shed 3 bases and J 1 base; nucleotides not matched to a gene: 4. Germline V lookup: CDR1 SGHRS, CDR2 YFSETQ. The length of the CDR3 is 16 residues. The DNA of the CDR3 is TGCGCCAGCAGCTGGGGACAGGGGGCGATTAACTATGGCTACACCTTC. It yields the protein CASSWGQGAINYGYTF.

This rearrangement joins TRBV4-1 to TRBJ1-1; D might be TRBD1 (6 bases). Germline CDR1 and CDR2: MGHRA and YSYEKL. The CDR3 runs to 14 residues. With 6 bases removed from V and 2 bases from J, the gap between germline ends came to 13 bases. CDR3 sequence reads: CASSRDRFNTEAFF. CDR3 DNA: TGCGCCAGCAGTCGAGACAGGTTTAACACTGAAGCTTTCTTT.

In its sample, this clone is medium-sized. The J gene is TRBJ2-1, the V gene TRBV7-2, with D possibly being TRBD2 (5 bases). The V end was cut by 5 bases, the J end by 2 bases, with 13 bases between. This CDR3 has 15 amino acids. Germline loops: CDR1 SGHTA, CDR2 FQGNSA. The CDR3: CASSPGSGAYNEQFF. The CDR3 coding sequence is TGTGCCAGCAGCCCTGGGAGTGGGGCCTACAATGAGCAGTTCTTC.

This clone was counted between two and nine times. This chain uses TRBV5-4 with TRBJ1-6, with D unresolved. The V gene lost 4 bases and the J gene lost 0 bases, with 17 bases spanning the gap. Germline V gives CDR1 SGHNT, CDR2 YYREEE (reference sequence). This CDR3 contains 18 residues. The CDR3 sequence is CASSPVPRMSSYNSPLHF. The CDR3 bases are TGTGCCAGCAGCCCGGTCCCGAGGATGAGCTCCTATAATTCACCCCTCCACTTT.